The 28 T cell receptor beta chains below all came from one sample that was sequenced in a study of T cell responses to AZD1222 COVID-19 vaccine. Using immunoSEQ multiplex PCR, the repertoire was profiled, and TCRdb retains in-frame clones only, with some absent. The profile covers 85,000 to 130,000 clones, with about 86% appearing a single time and about 3% taken by the ten largest. The sequences come from peripheral blood, collected on day 0 of AZD1222 vaccination. The receptor source for this set is an adult in good health.

V usage is TRBV5-4 and J usage is TRBJ2-1; no firm D call. Trimming stripped 3 bases from V and 4 bases from J, with 17 bases between. The CDR3 has 16 residues. Germline CDR1 SGHNT, CDR2 YYREEE (reference sequence). CDR3 sequence: CASSYWVAGPYNEQFF. CDR3 coding DNA: TGTGCCAGCAGCTATTGGGTGGCCGGCCCTTACAATGAGCAGTTCTTC. The full variable domain, with the rest looked up from reference TRBV5-4 and TRBJ2-1, is ETGVTQSPTHLIKTRGQQVTLRCSSQSGHNTVSWYQQALGQGPQFIFQYYREEENGRGNFPPRFSGLQFPNYSSELNVNALELDDSALYLCASSYWVAGPYNEQFFGPGTRLTVL.

V gene TRBV6-4 combines with J gene TRBJ1-2, with a weak D call TRBD1 (5 bases). The CDR3 is made up of 14 amino acids. The germline V and J ends were trimmed by 5 bases and 8 bases, with 18 bases remaining between them. CDR1 is MRHNA and CDR2 is SNTAGT in the germline V gene. This CDR3 reads CASSPYQGTSGYTF. The CDR3 nucleotides read TGTGCCAGCAGTCCGTATCAGGGAACCTCCGGCTACACCTTC.

The chain combines TRBV27 with TRBJ1-4; 7 bases match TRBD1. The germline CDR1 and CDR2 sequences are MNHEY and SMNVEV (reference sequence). CDR3 length: 14 residues. With 10 bases clipped from V and 5 bases from J, the junction kept 10 bases outside the gene matches. CDR3 nucleotides: TGTGCCACCTCGATCCAGGGGGAAAATGAAAAACTGTTTTTT. It yields the protein CATSIQGENEKLFF.

The rearrangement links TRBV4-2 to TRBJ2-3, with TRBD2 identical over 9 bases. The V gene end was trimmed by 3 bases and the J gene end by 1 base; junction bases not matched to a gene: 5. Germline CDR1 reads LGHNA; CDR2 reads YNFKEQ. This CDR3 has 16 amino acids. The DNA for the CDR3 is TGTGCCAGCAGCCACCCTAAGCGGGGGGGCACAGATACGCAGTATTTT. Residues: CASSHPKRGGTDTQYF.

V usage is TRBV7-2 and J usage is TRBJ2-1, with TRBD2 identical over 9 bases. CDR1 and CDR2 (germline): SGHTA, FQGNSA. The CDR3 loop spans 16 amino acids. V lost 1 base, J lost 8 bases, and 9 bases stayed unmatched. This chain's CDR3 is CASSLGWSSGEDEQFF. CDR3 DNA: TGTGCCAGCAGCTTAGGGTGGTCTAGCGGGGAGGATGAGCAGTTCTTC.

The DNA for the CDR3 is TGTGCCAGCAGCTCCGGACAGGGGAGGATGAACACTGAAGCTTTCTTT. This gives the protein CASSSGQGRMNTEAFF. The J gene is TRBJ1-1, the V gene TRBV9; 9 positions match TRBD1. Losses at the gene ends were 4 bases for V and 0 bases for J; bases not matched to a gene: 7. This CDR3 has 16 residues. From germline, CDR1 is SGDLS and CDR2 YYNGEE.

The chain joins TRBV2 to TRBJ2-3; D is possibly TRBD1 (6 bases). Germline CDR1 and CDR2: SNHLY and FYNNEI. V lost 6 bases to trimming and J lost 5 bases, with 12 bases between them. The CDR3 is made up of 13 amino acids. CDR3 region: CASSTDRRDTQYF. The DNA for the CDR3 is TGTGCCAGCAGCACAGACAGGAGAGATACGCAGTATTTT.

In DNA form, the CDR3 reads TGCAGTGCTAGTATCCCAACGGGGAACTATGGCTACACCTTC. The encoded protein is CSASIPTGNYGYTF. The rearrangement links TRBV20-1 to TRBJ1-2; D is ambiguous. The CDR3 spans 14 residues. The ends were cut back, 3 bases at V and 2 bases at J, with 13 bases in the middle. The V gene's germline CDR1 is DFQATT and CDR2 SNEGSKA (reference sequence).

This CDR3 reads CATSRDSGLGTGELFF. CDR3 sequence (DNA): TGTGCCACCAGCAGAGATTCAGGTTTAGGAACCGGGGAGCTGTTTTTT. The V gene is TRBV15, the J gene TRBJ2-2; D ambiguous. The CDR3 runs to 16 residues. Germline CDR1 is LNHNV and CDR2 is YYDKDF (reference sequence). Trimming removed 0 bases from V and 5 bases from J, with 13 bases in between.

DNA of the CDR3: TGTGCCAGCAGTTACGGAGGACAGGGTAATTCACCCCTCCACTTT. It specifies CASSYGGQGNSPLHF. The rearrangement joins TRBV6-6 to TRBJ1-6; 8 nucleotides agree with TRBD1. Germline CDR1 MNHNY, CDR2 SVGAGI (reference sequence). The CDR3 has 15 amino acids. J gave up 6 bases and V 2 bases, and 3 bases lay outside the gene matches.

The rearrangement links TRBV2 to TRBJ2-1; D is possibly TRBD2 (6 bases). The germline gives CDR1 SNHLY, CDR2 FYNNEI. The CDR3 runs to 16 residues. V gave up 1 base and J gave up 6 bases, with 16 bases separating them. The DNA for the CDR3 is TGTGCCAGCAGTGAAGACGGGAGAGGGGTCCGCAATGAGCAGTTCTTC. Translation gives CASSEDGRGVRNEQFF.

V and J are TRBV2 and TRBJ1-4; D possibly corresponds to TRBD1 (6 bases). The CDR3 extends over 15 amino acids. Looked up from germline, CDR1 is SNHLY and CDR2 is FYNNEI. The V end was cut by 4 bases, the J end by 3 bases, with 12 bases between. CDR3 sequence (DNA): TGTGCCAGCAGTGGTCCAGGGGCCCCTAATGAAAAACTGTTTTTT. The encoded protein is CASSGPGAPNEKLFF.

This sequence joins TRBV9 and TRBJ1-4; no clear D. This CDR3 comprises 14 residues. CDR1 and CDR2 (germline): SGDLS, YYNGEE. The V end lost 0 bases, the J end lost 0 bases, and 3 bases lay between the germline ends. CDR3 residues: CASSVGATNEKLFF. CDR3 DNA: TGTGCCAGCAGCGTAGGGGCAACTAATGAAAAACTGTTTTTT.

The chain carries TRBV5-4 and TRBJ1-1, with TRBD1 matching over 9 bases. V was pared by 0 bases and J by 4 bases, with 4 bases of the junction left unmatched. The CDR3 is 15 residues long. Germline CDR1 and CDR2: SGHNT and YYREEE (reference sequence). CDR3 nucleotide sequence: TGTGCCAGCAGCTTGGTCGCGACAGGGGGCACTGAAGCTTTCTTT. Its translation: CASSLVATGGTEAFF.

The rearrangement uses TRBV24-1 and TRBJ2-1; TRBD1 matches at 7 bases. This CDR3 comprises 15 residues. Looked up from germline, CDR1 is KGHDR and CDR2 is SFDVKD. V lost 0 bases, J lost 5 bases, and 3 bases stayed unmatched. The CDR3 region has the DNA TGTGCCACCAGTGATTTGGACAGGGAGAACAATGAGCAGTTCTTC. Its protein product is CATSDLDRENNEQFF.

This clone was picked up one time. The chain is built from TRBV10-3 and TRBJ2-3, with a possible D match to TRBD1 (7 bases). The germline V gene has CDR1 ENHRY and CDR2 SYGVKD. CDR3 length equals 14 residues. Trimming pared 7 bases from V and 4 bases from J, leaving 15 bases between. This CDR3 is CAIMAGGGADTQYF. The CDR3 DNA follows: TGTGCCATCATGGCAGGGGGAGGCGCAGATACGCAGTATTTT.

V usage is TRBV4-1 and J usage is TRBJ1-2, with D possibly TRBD1 on 5 matching bases. The CDR3 totals 18 residues. Germline lookup yields CDR1 MGHRA and CDR2 YSYEKL. The V and J ends lost 0 bases and 2 bases respectively, with 19 bases between them. CDR3: CASSQDRGKRHQNYGYTF. CDR3 DNA sequence: TGCGCCAGCAGCCAAGATCGGGGGAAAAGGCACCAAAACTATGGCTACACCTTC.

The chain recombines TRBV5-1 with TRBJ2-1, with D perhaps matching TRBD1 (6 bases). Germline assignment: CDR1 SGHRS and CDR2 YFSETQ. The CDR3 length is 13 residues. V was pared by 3 bases and J by 9 bases, with 13 bases between. CDR3 in amino acids: CASSSGQSAEQFF. The CDR3 region has the DNA TGCGCCAGCAGCTCCGGACAGTCGGCTGAGCAGTTCTTC.

This clone appeared a single time. The chain joins TRBV6-5 to TRBJ2-3; tentative D call: TRBD2 (6 bases). The length of the CDR3 is 15 residues. Germline V gene sequence: CDR1 MNHEY, CDR2 SVGAGI. V was trimmed by 0 bases and J by 4 bases, leaving 11 bases between them. CDR3 bases: TGTGCCAGCAGTTACTCCGGGGCGGGGTCAGATACGCAGTATTTT. Residues: CASSYSGAGSDTQYF.

The CDR3 sequence: CASSSRGYTEAFF. As DNA, the CDR3 is TGTGCCAGTAGTTCAAGGGGTTACACTGAAGCTTTCTTT. The V gene is TRBV19, the J gene TRBJ1-1; D possibly corresponds to TRBD1 (5 bases). Looked up from germline, CDR1 is LNHDA and CDR2 is SQIVND (reference sequence). V gave up 5 bases and J gave up 3 bases, with 10 bases separating them. There are 13 residues in the CDR3.

The V gene is TRBV7-9, the J gene TRBJ2-6, with D unclear. Germline values: CDR1 SEHNR, CDR2 FQNEAQ (reference sequence). The CDR3 spans 14 residues. V was shortened by 5 bases and J by 0 bases, with 5 bases between the two germline ends. The CDR3 DNA is TGTGCCAGCAGCAGGAACTCTGGGGCCAACGTCCTGACTTTC. Translating it yields CASSRNSGANVLTF. The full variable domain, rest sourced from reference TRBV7-9 and TRBJ2-6, is DTGVSQNPRHKITKRGQNVTFRCDPISEHNRLYWYRQTLGQGPEFLTYFQNEAQLEKSRLLSDRFSAERPKGSFSTLEIQRTEQGDSAMYLCASSRNSGANVLTFGAGSRLTVL.

The rearrangement joins TRBV11-2 to TRBJ1-6, with a tentative D call TRBD1 (6 bases). CDR1 and CDR2 (germline): SGHAT, FQNNGV. Trimming shortened V by 0 bases and J by 10 bases, and 16 bases separated the two germline ends. The CDR3 is 16 residues long. The CDR3 is CASSLDPDRMSSPLHF. The CDR3 DNA reads as TGTGCCAGCAGCTTAGATCCCGACAGGATGAGCTCACCCCTCCACTTT. The full variable domain, in which reference TRBV11-2 and TRBJ1-6 provide the parts outside the CDR3, is EAGVAQSPRYKIIEKRQSVAFWCNPISGHATLYWYQQILGQGPKLLIQFQNNGVVDDSQLPKDRFSAERLKGVDSTLKIQPAKLEDSAVYLCASSLDPDRMSSPLHFGNGTRLTVT.

The J gene is TRBJ1-1, the V gene TRBV7-2; perhaps TRBD1 as D (6 bases). Germline values: CDR1 SGHTA, CDR2 FQGNSA. The germline V and J ends were trimmed by 1 base and 3 bases, with 12 bases remaining between them. CDR3 length: 15 amino acids. CDR3 region: CASSLEWGPDTEAFF. The DNA for the CDR3 is TGTGCCAGCAGCTTAGAGTGGGGGCCTGACACTGAAGCTTTCTTT.

The chain employs TRBV4-3 and TRBJ2-1, with a tentative D call TRBD2 (5 bases). The germline CDR1 and CDR2 sequences are LGHNA and YSLEER. This CDR3 is built from 17 residues. V lost 0 bases to trimming and J lost 8 bases, with 20 bases between them. The CDR3 sequence: CASSQDPRSGLVHEQFF. The CDR3 DNA sequence: TGCGCCAGCAGCCAAGACCCTCGGAGCGGATTGGTGCATGAGCAGTTCTTC.

The chain joins TRBV20-1 to TRBJ2-7; 7 positions agree with TRBD1. This CDR3 is built from 12 residues. Trimming removed 3 bases from V and 5 bases from J; junction bases left unmatched: 4. Germline V lookup: CDR1 DFQATT, CDR2 SNEGSKA (reference sequence). The CDR3 DNA sequence: TGCAGTGCTAGTCCACAGGGGCACGAGCAGTACTTC. Translated: CSASPQGHEQYF.

This clone was detected a few times. The gene calls are TRBV4-1 and TRBJ1-6; unclear D gene. V lost 4 bases and J lost 6, with 10 bases in between. The CDR3 loop spans 14 amino acids. Looked up from germline, CDR1 is MGHRA and CDR2 is YSYEKL. DNA for the CDR3: TGCGCCAGCAGCCCGGGGTCGAGTAATTCACCCCTCCACTTT. Amino acids: CASSPGSSNSPLHF.

The chain uses TRBV18 and TRBJ1-5; the match to TRBD1 covers 9 bases. The germline V gene encodes CDR1 KGHSH and CDR2 LQKENI. CDR3 length equals 14 residues. V shed 5 bases and J 5 bases; nucleotides not matched to a gene: 4. For the CDR3, the DNA is TGTGCCAGCTCAGGGGACAGGGCTGATCAGCCCCAGCATTTT. Translation: CASSGDRADQPQHF.

The J gene is TRBJ1-1, the V gene TRBV16, with 8 bases fitting TRBD1. CDR1 and CDR2 from the germline V gene are KGHSY and FQNENV. The length of the CDR3 is 15 residues. V lost 2 bases to trimming and J lost 7 bases; unmatched junction nucleotides: 9. The CDR3 spells CASSQQSRGRGEAFF. In DNA, the CDR3 is TGTGCCAGCAGCCAACAGAGCAGGGGGCGCGGTGAAGCTTTCTTT.